The clone carrying this T cell receptor (beta chain) was observed once. The data are from a study of blood T cell repertoires in COVID-19. About the study: Samples came from the United States, Italy and Spain, spanning acute and convalescent COVID-19. Sources were T cells, B-cell-depleted T cells, or PBMCs; the material itself was cDNA or gDNA.

Trimming left V 7 bases short and J 1 base short, with 13 bases between. The germline V gene has CDR1 LNHDA and CDR2 SQIVND (reference sequence). This CDR3 comprises 14 residues. Original methodology: Amplified reference gene primers provided the basis for estimating nucleated cell counts. TCRdb keeps only in-frame clones here, not all; method: immunoSEQ multiplex PCR. V, J and clone size are taken as reported in that table, and D and trimming were inferred from the DNA itself. The sample consists of tens of thousands of clones, 70% to 90% of them appearing once. The receptor comes from a woman older than 75 with active COVID-19. The sequenced material came from peripheral blood. V usage is TRBV19 and J usage is TRBJ1-2; D is ambiguous. The CDR3 DNA reads as TGTGCCAGTACCCCTAGTCGGAATAACTATGGCTACACCTTC. It codes for CASTPSRNNYGYTF.